The entry below gives a single T cell receptor (beta chain) sequence along with its context. Its cognate antigen is unknown. TCRdb's table, derived via immunoSEQ multiplex PCR, lists solely in-frame clones and lacks some. The table lists approximately 72,000 clones, roughly nine tenths of them singletons. This record comes from a study of T cell responses to AZD1222 COVID-19 vaccine. Whole-study findings and limits: Two AZD1222 administrations were followed by greater Spike-specific TCR breadth and depth. Per reports, nearly half of all spike-specific TCRs target regions that are unmutated in variants.

The V and J ends lost 4 bases and 8 bases, in that order; junction bases with no gene match: 3. There are 12 residues in the CDR3. Germline V gene lookup returns CDR1 SEHNR and CDR2 FQNEAQ (reference sequence). Sequencing used peripheral blood, obtained 28 days after the second AZD1222 dose. This TCR came from an adult who received the AZD1222 COVID-19 vaccine. The V gene is TRBV7-9, the J gene TRBJ2-7; 9 positions match TRBD1. The CDR3 region is CASSYDRGKQYF. CDR3 in DNA: TGTGCCAGCAGCTACGACAGGGGGAAGCAGTACTTC.